This T cell receptor (beta chain) is from a study of T cells in Graves' hyperthyroidism and ophthalmopathy (dated by TCRdb to between 2017 and 2020). For the study in its entirety: Peripheral blood was collected at initial diagnosis, before any treatment. Whether ophthalmopathy could be predicted prospectively was tested in an independent validation cohort made up of under 20 hyperthyroidism patients plus 17 patients who later progressed to ophthalmopathy. The study also compared thyroid tissue and blood T-cell repertoires from five or six Graves' hyperthyroidism patients. TCR Vbeta CDR3 sequencing of fewer than 150 peripheral blood samples (roughly 43 ophthalmopathy, 75 hyperthyroidism and roughly 17 progressor patients) is reported in the paper. The roughly 94 discovery patients were randomly divided into training and test sets at a 7:3 ratio. Once sampling was done, hyperthyroidism patients were given methimazole at a starting dose of 30 mg daily, whereas ophthalmopathy patients were given high-dose intravenous methylprednisolone. A discovery cohort of about 96 patients, about 44 with Graves' ophthalmopathy and 55 to 60 with stable Graves' hyperthyroidism, was used to find distinguishing TCR V-J signatures.

What the research found in general, with its limitations: In validation, the model predicted progression to ophthalmopathy with 60% to 71% sensitivity and 72% to 85% specificity, a median of around six months before onset. Sample size was not statistically predetermined, and blinding of investigators to group allocation was not performed. Ophthalmopathy was separated from stable hyperthyroidism by a 13 V-J signature model, with over 85% sensitivity and approximately 81% specificity obtained in cross-validation and 80%/75% obtained in testing. Blood samples also contained most of the expanded thyroid clonotypes (frequency above 0.001), which suggests that blood repertoires may reflect thyroid immune responses.

A word on this clonotype: No cognate antigen has been identified for it. No much larger clone exists at a distance of one base, and base qualities are not known.

TCR beta CDR3 regions were amplified from RNA transcripts. For the first round of RT-PCR on the TCR CDR3, the HTBI primer set was used together with the Qiagen OneStep RT-PCR kit. Libraries were constructed in a second round of multiplex PCR, after which size selection and purification were carried out. The libraries were sequenced on an Illumina HiSeq2000 using paired-end 100 bp reads. In the paper's pipeline: SOAPnuke was used to process the raw data, removing reads that contained adapters or uncalled bases, had a mean Phred below 15, or lacked an exact match to the constant primer or identifier. COPE v1.2.5 was used to merge the high-quality paired reads, and each unique nucleotide sequence was defined as a clonotype. MiTCR v1.1 was used to align the clonotypes against IMGT TRBV, TRBD and TRBJ reference segments. The analysis was restricted to V-J combinations with a frequency above 0.0001, which together covered roughly 99% of the repertoires. The TCS score was defined as the ratio of F50 (clonal expansion) to E x V (chaos), calculated using BLOSUM62-based TCRdist between CDR3 peptides within each V-J. Welch's t-statistics and random forest reduced 514 V-J features to some 14, which were used in a naive Bayes classifier (R e1071). The raw public reads went through TCRdb reprocessing: fastp at Q25, MiXCR clone calling, in-frame beta chains kept. A single entry per CDR3 protein holds the most common genes and DNA from its merged rows. The V and J calls reflect TCRdb's pipeline rather than the authors' work. The sample data list some 300,000 distinct CDR3 sequences, and around 20% of these were observed just once. The top ten hold about 40% of the sample.

Moderately to severely active disease, a Clinical Activity Score of at least 3, a NOSPECS grade of at least 4, and a duration under 3 months were present in ophthalmopathy patients. Exclusion was applied to patients with uncontrolled infections, other autoimmune diseases, pregnancy or lactation. Diagnoses were based on clinical symptoms, serum thyroxine and TRAb, thyroid ultrasound and orbital computed tomography. PBMCs were separated from over 9 ml of fresh peripheral blood using Ficoll-Paque density gradient centrifugation. Total RNA was extracted using Trizol reagent, and RNA quality was assessed on an Agilent 2100 Bioanalyzer. Source material: blood. The TCR comes from a man in his fifties or sixties with Graves' ophthalmopathy.

The CDR3 protein: CASSMAAGAGDEQFF. The nucleotide sequence is given as TGTGCCAGTAGTATGGCGGCAGGGGCGGGGGATGAGCAGTTCTTC. This chain joins TRBV19 to TRBJ2-1; the D gene is perhaps TRBD2, from 7 matching bases. V sheds 3 bases and J sheds 8 bases, leaving 17 bases between their ends. Inclusive of the bounding cysteine and phenylalanine, the CDR3 is 15 residues long. The retained sequence is limited to the CDR3, 45 bases, with the frame set at the first base. Taken from the germline V gene (reference sequence), the CDR1 and CDR2 loops are LNHDA and SQIVND. Supplemented by the reference TRBV19 and TRBJ2-1 proteins around the CDR3, the complete variable domain is DGGITQSPKYLFRKEGQNVTLSCEQNLNHDAMYWYRQDPGQGLRLIYYSQIVNDFQKGDIAEGYSVSREKKESFPLTVTSAQKNPTAFYLCASSMAAGAGDEQFFGPGTRLTVL.